The 15 T cell receptor beta chains below come from one sample, sequenced in a study of CD8+CD57+ T cells in acquired aplastic anemia. Both TCR beta VDJ combination and CDR3 sequence profiling were carried out. Genomic DNA was the template for this profiling. TCRdb used MiXCR to reprocess the reads, holding one entry per CDR3 protein. This table holds 150,000 to 200,000 distinct CDR3 sequences, just under 50% found once. Patients sequenced had flow cytometry evidence of CD8+CD57+ cell expansion. Sample: sorted CD4+, CD8+, or CD8+CD57+ T cells (not recorded which) from PBMCs. The origin of the receptors is a human donor with aplastic anemia.

The DNA of the CDR3 is TGCAGTGCTTACGGACAGTCCTACGAGCAGTACTTC. This codes for CSAYGQSYEQYF. The chain recombines TRBV20-1 with TRBJ2-7; D perhaps matches TRBD1 (6 bases). Germline-derived CDR1 and CDR2 are DFQATT and SNEGSKA (reference sequence). The CDR3 covers 12 residues. V was clipped by 5 bases and J by 1 base, with 9 bases between them.

About this clonotype: No conserved phenylalanine or tryptophan ends this CDR3, so it is likely a read error. The V gene is TRBV24-1, the J gene TRBJ1-4; no clear D. V was cut by 3 bases and J by 1 base, with 5 bases left in between. The CDR3 totals 14 residues. The germline V gene encodes CDR1 KGHDR and CDR2 SFDVKD. CDR3 loop: CATSDGGTNEKLFL. CDR3 sequence (DNA): TGTGCCACCAGTGATGGTGGAACTAATGAAAAACTGTTTCTT.

In this sample, this clonotype turned up once. A read error may explain this, as a much larger clone is one base away. The chain has TRBV5-8 and TRBJ1-2; 8 nucleotides agree with TRBD1. The CDR3 covers 13 residues. Germline lookup yields CDR1 SGHTS and CDR2 YDEGEE. The CDR3 nucleotides read TGTGCCAGCAGCACTGACAGGGGCTATGGCTCCACCTTC. As protein: CASSTDRGYGSTF.

This clonotype has a handful of counts. The chain carries TRBV19 and TRBJ2-7, with TRBD2 identical over 8 bases. The CDR3 consists of 14 residues. V shed 4 bases, J shed 2 bases, and the junction held 4 bases outside the gene matches. The V gene's germline CDR1 is LNHDA and CDR2 SQIVND (reference sequence). In DNA form, the CDR3 reads TGTGCCAGTAGTAGCCCGGGGGGGACCTACGAGCAGTACTTC. Its translation: CASSSPGGTYEQYF.

The sample holds a few counts of this clonotype. The chain couples TRBV5-1 to TRBJ1-6, with 9 bases that match TRBD1. Germline CDR1 is SGHRS and CDR2 is YFSETQ. V was pared by 4 bases and J by 7 bases, with 6 bases of the junction left unmatched. This CDR3 contains 15 residues. The CDR3 bases are TGCGCCAGCAGCACACAGGGGGCGTACAATTCACCCCTCCACTTT. Translating it yields CASSTQGAYNSPLHF. Drawing the rest from reference TRBV5-1 and TRBJ1-6, the complete variable domain is KAGVTQTPRYLIKTRGQQVTLSCSPISGHRSVSWYQQTPGQGLQFLFEYFSETQRNKGNFPGRFSGRQFSNSRSEMNVSTLELGDSALYLCASSTQGAYNSPLHFGNGTRLTVT.

The sample holds many counts of this clonotype. The chain employs TRBV5-1 and TRBJ1-4; no clear D. This CDR3 contains 11 residues. V was trimmed by 7 bases and J by 5 bases, leaving 6 bases between them. From germline, CDR1 is SGHRS and CDR2 YFSETQ. The CDR3 DNA reads TGCGCCAGCCGTTTAAATGAAAAACTGTTTTTT. Translated, it gives CASRLNEKLFF.

Many counts were recorded for this clonotype. The V gene is TRBV11-3, the J gene TRBJ2-7; weak D call: TRBD2 (5 bases). V was pared by 5 bases and J by 2 bases, with 10 bases between. Germline CDR1 is SGHNT and CDR2 is YENEEA. The CDR3 has 13 residues. This CDR3 is CASSRGSPYEQYF. CDR3 coding DNA: TGTGCCAGCAGCCGCGGGTCACCCTACGAGCAGTACTTC.

This clonotype was picked up many times. V is TRBV19 and J is TRBJ1-1; no reliable D call. Germline assignment: CDR1 LNHDA and CDR2 SQIVND (reference sequence). Trimming removed 6 bases at V and 1 base at J, with 9 bases between. The CDR3 spans 13 residues. Here the CDR3 reads CASSEGWNTEAFF. The CDR3 DNA reads TGTGCCAGTAGCGAAGGGTGGAACACTGAAGCTTTCTTT.

This clonotype was counted only a few times. This chain uses TRBV24-1 with TRBJ2-5; 7 positions match TRBD1. The CDR3 consists of 13 residues. Germline V gene sequence: CDR1 KGHDR, CDR2 SFDVKD. With V trimmed by 3 bases and J by 5 bases, 2 bases remained unmatched. CDR3 sequence (DNA): TGTGCCACCAGTGATCAGACAGGGGAGACCCAGTACTTC. Protein product: CATSDQTGETQYF.

This clonotype was detected many times. The CDR3 region is CASSATYNEQFF. The CDR3 bases are TGTGCCAGCAGCGCGACCTACAATGAGCAGTTCTTC. V gene TRBV9 combines with J gene TRBJ2-1; D call uncertain. Trimming cost V 3 bases and J 2 bases, with 3 bases left between them. The germline CDR1 and CDR2 sequences are SGDLS and YYNGEE. This CDR3 has 12 residues.

The chain uses TRBV28 and TRBJ1-1; D is uncertain. Trimming pared 6 bases from V and 5 bases from J, leaving 10 bases between. Germline V lookup: CDR1 MDHEN, CDR2 SYDVKM. The length of the CDR3 is 12 residues. The CDR3 loop is CASSSTKTEAFF. Here the CDR3 DNA reads TGTGCCAGCAGCTCGACTAAAACTGAAGCTTTCTTT. The variable domain in full, completed from reference TRBV28 and TRBJ1-1, reads DVKVTQSSRYLVKRTGEKVFLECVQDMDHENMFWYRQDPGLGLRLIYFSYDVKMKEKGDIPEGYSVSREKKERFSLILESASTNQTSMYLCASSSTKTEAFFGQGTRLTVV.

This chain links TRBV24-1 with TRBJ2-1, with 10 bases that match TRBD1. CDR1 is KGHDR and CDR2 is SFDVKD in the germline V gene. The CDR3 extends over 16 amino acids. J gave up 8 bases and V 0 bases, and 6 bases lay outside the gene matches. CDR3 sequence: CATSDLKRQGADEQFF. The CDR3, as DNA: TGTGCCACCAGTGATTTGAAGAGACAGGGGGCGGATGAGCAGTTCTTC.

The chain joins TRBV15 to TRBJ1-6; the match to TRBD1 covers 11 bases. CDR1 LNHNV and CDR2 YYDKDF come from the germline V gene (reference sequence). Germline trimming cut 9 bases from V and 9 bases from J; bases unmatched to any gene: 16. This CDR3 comprises 17 residues. This CDR3 is CATNGQGAEGQGSPLHF. CDR3 DNA: TGTGCCACAAACGGACAGGGGGCGGAGGGACAAGGTTCACCCCTCCACTTT.

This clonotype appeared a single time. This chain connects TRBV20-1 to TRBJ2-5; 8 bases align to TRBD2. With 4 bases clipped from V and 5 bases from J, the junction kept 6 bases outside the gene matches. Per the germline V gene, CDR1 is DFQATT and CDR2 is SNEGSKA (reference sequence). This CDR3 region has 13 residues. The CDR3, as DNA: TGCAGTGCTACCGGGACTAGTGACGAGACCCAGTACTTC. Its protein product is CSATGTSDETQYF.

J is TRBJ2-7 and V is TRBV19; possible D gene TRBD1, 6 bases. CDR3 size: 13 residues. Per the germline V gene, CDR1 is LNHDA and CDR2 is SQIVND (reference sequence). V was shortened by 3 bases and J by 4 bases, with 10 bases between the two germline ends. In DNA form, the CDR3 reads TGTGCCAGTAGTATTGGGGGCCGTTACGAGCAGTACTTC. Translated, it gives CASSIGGRYEQYF.